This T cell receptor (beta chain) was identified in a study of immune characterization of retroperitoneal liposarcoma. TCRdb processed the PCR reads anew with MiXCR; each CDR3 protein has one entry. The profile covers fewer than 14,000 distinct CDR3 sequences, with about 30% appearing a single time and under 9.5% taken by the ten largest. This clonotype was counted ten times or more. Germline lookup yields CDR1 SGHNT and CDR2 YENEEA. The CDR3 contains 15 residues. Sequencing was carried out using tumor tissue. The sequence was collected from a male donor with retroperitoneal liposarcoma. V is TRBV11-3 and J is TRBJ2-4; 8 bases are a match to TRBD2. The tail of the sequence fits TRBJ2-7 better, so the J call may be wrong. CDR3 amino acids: CASSSPGGLTGEQYF. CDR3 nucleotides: TGTGCCAGCAGCTCACCGGGGGGGCTCACGGGCGAGCAGTACTTC.